Listed below are T cell receptor beta chains from one sample, sequenced in a study of T cells in Graves' hyperthyroidism and ophthalmopathy. TCRdb reprocessed the multiplex PCR reads via MiXCR and lists one record per CDR3 protein. Of around 450,000 distinct CDR3 sequences in the sample, 15% to 17% are singletons; the top ten hold about 7.7%. Sequencing was carried out using blood. These receptors were taken from a woman aged 18-29 years with Graves' hyperthyroidism. CDR3s include the opening cysteine and the closing phenylalanine or tryptophan. The order of the fields is CDR3 length, clone size, J gene, D gene, V gene, CDR3 protein, CDR3 DNA. A D gene is named only where the DNA matches it firmly. Clone size is shown for a subset of rows, as once, few, many or a class of expanded clone.

>14|many|TRBJ2-7|TRBD2|TRBV30
CAWSSGTRAAEQYF
TGTGCCTGGAGTTCAGGGACTAGGGCTGCCGAGCAGTACTTC
>16|many|TRBJ2-7|NA|TRBV28
CASSFSSGGFYYEQYF
TGTGCCAGCAGTTTCAGTTCGGGCGGGTTCTATTACGAGCAGTACTTC
>15|many|TRBJ2-7|TRBD2|TRBV3-1
CAGSQGPGGTGEQYF
TGTGCCGGCAGCCAAGGCCCGGGAGGGACGGGAGAGCAGTACTTC
>14|NA|TRBJ1-2|NA|TRBV19
CASSISTTNYGYTF
TGTGCCAGTAGTATTTCGACCACAAACTATGGCTACACCTTC
>15|many|TRBJ1-2|NA|TRBV18
CASSPISDGTYGYTF
TGTGCCAGCTCACCAATCTCCGACGGAACCTATGGCTACACCTTC
>12|NA|TRBJ2-2|NA|TRBV6-5
CASSYLEGELFF
TGTGCCAGCAGTTACCTAGAAGGGGAGCTGTTTTTT
>14|many|TRBJ2-7|NA|TRBV28
CASKVRILSYEQYF
TGTGCCAGCAAGGTACGGATACTTTCCTACGAGCAGTACTTC
>15|many|TRBJ2-7|TRBD2|TRBV6-5
CASSYSTSSPYEQYF
TGTGCCAGCAGTTACTCGACTAGCAGTCCCTACGAGCAGTACTTC
>18|few|TRBJ1-5|TRBD1|TRBV4-1
CASSQEGQGPSSNQPQHF
TGCGCCAGCAGCCAAGAGGGACAGGGACCATCGAGCAATCAGCCCCAGCATTTT
>13|NA|TRBJ2-2|NA|TRBV3-1
CASSQYSTGELFF
TGTGCCAGCAGCCAGTACAGCACCGGGGAGCTGTTTTTT
>13|many|TRBJ1-1|NA|TRBV3-1
CASSQGGVTEAFF
TGTGCCAGCAGCCAAGGAGGGGTCACTGAAGCTTTCTTT
>13|few|TRBJ2-6|NA|TRBV10-3
CATQEEGANVLTF
TGTGCCACCCAGGAAGAAGGGGCCAACGTCCTGACTTTC
>10|few|TRBJ2-6|NA|TRBV18
CASSPGTRIF
TGTGCCAGCTCACCAGGTACAAGGATTTTC
>14|few|TRBJ2-3|NA|TRBV5-4
CASSVPDSTDTQYF
TGTGCCAGCAGCGTACCGGATAGCACAGATACGCAGTATTTT
>15|many|TRBJ1-5|NA|TRBV28
CAGGAPGGQGQPQHF
TGTGCCGGCGGCGCCCCCGGGGGACAAGGGCAGCCCCAGCATTTT
>13|NA|TRBJ1-2|NA|TRBV5-5
CASSLEQGSGYTF
TGTGCCAGCAGCTTGGAACAGGGCTCTGGCTACACCTTC
>16|few|TRBJ2-2|NA|TRBV2
CASILPGTWGTGELFF
TGTGCCAGCATCCTCCCGGGGACCTGGGGCACCGGGGAGCTGTTTTTT
>14|few|TRBJ2-2|NA|TRBV19
CASSQGRGYGELFF
TGTGCCAGTAGTCAGGGGCGCGGGTACGGGGAGCTGTTTTTT
>16|NA|TRBJ2-3|NA|TRBV30
CAWRDISASGADTQYF
TGTGCCTGGAGAGATATCTCCGCATCGGGAGCAGATACGCAGTATTTT
>14|many|TRBJ1-2|TRBD1|TRBV5-1
CASSLGGQAYGYTF
TGCGCCAGCAGCTTGGGAGGACAGGCCTATGGCTACACCTTC
>14|many|TRBJ2-5|TRBD1|TRBV6-1
CASSFTGVQETQYF
TGTGCCAGCAGTTTCACAGGGGTACAAGAGACCCAGTACTTC
>19|NA|TRBJ2-3|TRBD2|TRBV11-2
CASSPGGTSGRASSDTQYF
TGTGCCAGCAGCCCCGGGGGGACTAGCGGGAGGGCCTCTTCAGATACGCAGTATTTT
>15|NA|TRBJ1-5|TRBD1|TRBV20-1
CSARAGTGRNQPQHF
TGCAGTGCTAGAGCCGGGACAGGGCGCAATCAGCCCCAGCATTTT
>16|few|TRBJ2-1|TRBD2|TRBV6-6
CASSYGTSGGMNEQFF
TGTGCCAGCAGTTACGGGACTAGCGGGGGTATGAATGAGCAGTTCTTC
>18|many|TRBJ2-7|NA|TRBV5-1
CASSLGPTGTDNSYEQYF
TGCGCCAGCAGCTTGGGCCCTACCGGGACGGACAATTCCTACGAGCAGTACTTC